The entry below describes one TCR beta chain. Its matching antigen is unknown. The entry originates in a study of shared clonotypes between healthy human individuals. Overall study context: CD4 naive and CD4 memory each took three plates per donor, while CD8 naive took two and CD8 memory one. The study's findings and limits: With a handful of donors compared, roughly 4.9% of naive CD4 clonotypes were shared. As a rule, naive subsets had a larger estimated richness than memory subsets.

V was clipped by 4 bases and J by 4 bases, with 7 bases between them. CDR3 length: 11 residues. Germline CDR1 and CDR2: DFQATT and SNEGSKA (reference sequence). The table came from immunoSEQ multiplex PCR; TCRdb's copy has only in-frame clones and leaves some out. Counted here are millions of clones, approximately 94% occurring once; the ten biggest clones make up 0.13% to 0.15%. The chain employs TRBV20-1 and TRBJ2-5; no clear D gene. The receptor was derived from a man younger than 30 in good health. The source material was naive CD4+ T cells sorted from blood. Specified subset: CD45RA+ positively selected. The CDR3 sequence: CSAMMGETQYF. CDR3 DNA: TGCAGTGCTATGATGGGAGAGACCCAGTACTTC.